This entry describes one TCR beta chain. What it recognizes is unknown. Sequenced by immunoSEQ multiplex PCR; TCRdb stores in-frame clones only, minus some. This table has some 90,000 clones, under 95% appearing once. These data are taken from a study of graft-versus-host responses after intestinal transplantation. Study-wide points: GvH clones appeared in recipient marrow, some first in ileum or blood.

Germline V CDR1 and CDR2: MNHEY, SMNVEV (reference sequence). V lost 8 bases to trimming and J lost 5 bases; unmatched junction nucleotides: 9. The CDR3 spans 13 residues. The chain joins TRBV27 to TRBJ2-7, with 7 bases identical to TRBD1. The specimen comprised unstimulated CD8+ T cells sorted from spleen or lymph node cells, sampled before transplant. This TCR derives from a human donor who was the organ donor for an intestinal transplant. The CDR3 DNA reads TGTGCCAGCTCTTGGGACAGAGCTAACGAGCAGTACTTC. Translation: CASSWDRANEQYF.